The entry that follows covers one T cell receptor beta chain sequence. Its antigen remains unidentified. The assay was immunoSEQ multiplex PCR, and TCRdb's table has in-frame clones only and misses some. The data hold some 580,000 clones, with approximately 97% observed a single time. This sample stems from a study of shared clonotypes between healthy human individuals. The CDR3 sequence is 16 residues long. V lost 6 bases and J 4 bases, leaving 21 bases between the germline ends. CDR1 is PRHDT, CDR2 FYEKMQ, per germline (reference sequence). Study-wide results and caveats: Clonotype sharing across four donors was observed for around 4.8% of naive CD4 clonotypes.

Sequencing was carried out using naive CD4+ T cells sorted from blood. Regarding subset: CD45RA+ positively selected. The chain joins TRBV13 to TRBJ2-5; D is uncertain. The TCR was taken from a woman aged 25 to 45 in good health. The CDR3 here is CASSSRSVLGSETQYF. The CDR3 region has the DNA TGTGCCAGCAGTTCCCGGTCGGTGTTGGGGTCAGAGACCCAGTACTTC.